The 22 T cell receptor beta chains listed next were all sequenced from one sample in a study of T cell repertoires in cytomegalovirus infection. TCRdb independently ran MiXCR on the reads; one entry per CDR3 protein. The sample contains approximately 160,000 distinct CDR3 sequences, 15% to 20% of which appear only once. Specimen: CD8+ T cells from PBMCs. Receptor source: a human donor in good health (CMV status not recorded). Some clones in this sample may be carry-over from other donors' samples.

This clonotype was recorded a few times. The chain recombines TRBV7-2 with TRBJ1-2; D is ambiguous. Trimming removed 4 bases at V and 1 base at J, with 13 bases between. Germline V gives CDR1 SGHTA, CDR2 FQGNSA. This CDR3 is 15 amino acids long. Here the CDR3 reads CASSSGGRLNYGYTF. The DNA of the CDR3 is TGTGCCAGCAGCTCAGGAGGTCGGCTTAACTATGGCTACACCTTC. Full variable domain (remainder filled in from reference TRBV7-2 and TRBJ1-2): GAGVSQSPSNKVTEKGKDVELRCDPISGHTALYWYRQSLGQGLEFLIYFQGNSAPDKSGLPSDRFSAERTGGSVSTLTIQRTQQEDSAVYLCASSSGGRLNYGYTFGSGTRLTVV.

This clonotype has only a few counts. The chain carries TRBV7-6 and TRBJ2-1; D may be TRBD2 (6 bases). The CDR3 has 17 amino acids. Trimming pared 5 bases from V and 0 bases from J, leaving 17 bases between. Germline values: CDR1 SGHVS, CDR2 FNYEAQ. The CDR3 loop reads CASSPRPSASSYNEQFF. The CDR3, as DNA: TGTGCCAGCAGCCCACGCCCTAGCGCGAGCTCCTACAATGAGCAGTTCTTC.

The chain links TRBV7-2 to TRBJ1-2; 7 nucleotides align to TRBD1. V gave up 5 bases and J gave up 0 bases; unmatched junction bases: 3. The CDR3 consists of 14 residues. The V gene's germline CDR1 is SGHTA and CDR2 FQGNSA. CDR3 nucleotides: TGTGCCAGCAGCAAGGGACAGACTAACTATGGCTACACCTTC. Its protein product is CASSKGQTNYGYTF.

This chain links TRBV7-9 with TRBJ2-7; possibly TRBD1 for D (5 bases). The CDR3 contains 15 residues. The germline CDR1 and CDR2 sequences are SEHNR and FQNEAQ (reference sequence). Trimming pared 5 bases from V and 0 bases from J, leaving 14 bases between. The DNA for the CDR3 is TGTGCCAGCAGCCCATCCCGGACAAGCTCCTACGAGCAGTACTTC. This translates into CASSPSRTSSYEQYF. The whole variable domain, remainder taken from reference TRBV7-9 and TRBJ2-7, is DTGVSQNPRHKITKRGQNVTFRCDPISEHNRLYWYRQTLGQGPEFLTYFQNEAQLEKSRLLSDRFSAERPKGSFSTLEIQRTEQGDSAMYLCASSPSRTSSYEQYFGPGTRLTVT.

CDR3 residues: CASSLPSRGQETQYF. The DNA of the CDR3 is TGTGCCAGCAGCTTACCGTCCAGGGGGCAGGAGACCCAGTACTTC. The rearrangement links TRBV7-9 to TRBJ2-5; 8 positions agree with TRBD1. Germline values: CDR1 SEHNR, CDR2 FQNEAQ (reference sequence). The CDR3 loop spans 15 amino acids. Trimming removed 2 bases from V and 5 bases from J; junction bases left unmatched: 7. Supplemented by reference TRBV7-9 and TRBJ2-5, the full variable domain reads DTGVSQNPRHKITKRGQNVTFRCDPISEHNRLYWYRQTLGQGPEFLTYFQNEAQLEKSRLLSDRFSAERPKGSFSTLEIQRTEQGDSAMYLCASSLPSRGQETQYFGPGTRLLVL.

This clonotype was seen a handful of times. V usage is TRBV29-1 and J usage is TRBJ2-2; D unclear. This CDR3 is built from 13 residues. V was clipped by 4 bases and J by 4 bases, with 10 bases between them. Germline values: CDR1 SQVTM, CDR2 ANQGSEA. The CDR3 DNA reads TGCAGCGTTGTACTGGTTGTCACCGGGGAGCTGTTTTTT. It yields the protein CSVVLVVTGELFF.

Only a few counts were recorded for this clonotype. V is TRBV10-3 and J is TRBJ1-3, with D possibly TRBD1 on 5 matching bases. CDR3 length: 14 amino acids. Germline CDR1 ENHRY, CDR2 SYGVKD. V was trimmed by 8 bases and J by 0 bases, leaving 11 bases between them. CDR3 sequence (DNA): TGTGCCATCGCGGACAACCACTCTGGAAACACCATATATTTT. It encodes CAIADNHSGNTIYF.

The chain joins TRBV6-2 or TRBV6-3 to TRBJ1-2; no clear D gene. Trimming shortened V by 4 bases and J by 4 bases, and 19 bases separated the two germline ends. Germline lookup yields CDR1 MNHEY and CDR2 SVGEGT. The CDR3 has 16 residues. The CDR3 DNA follows: TGTGCCAGCAGTTCCATGCCGCGGATAGAGATCTATGGCTACACCTTC. It encodes CASSSMPRIEIYGYTF.

The chain joins TRBV20-1 to TRBJ2-7; D is uncertain. This CDR3 spans 14 amino acids. Germline V gene sequence: CDR1 DFQATT, CDR2 SNEGSKA (reference sequence). Trimming shortened V by 1 base and J by 2 bases, and 12 bases separated the two germline ends. The CDR3 DNA follows: TGCAGTGCTAGAGGGTATCTAGACCCCTACGAGCAGTACTTC. Translating it yields CSARGYLDPYEQYF.

This clonotype was picked up a small number of times. This chain joins TRBV12-3 or TRBV12-4 and TRBJ2-5, with 9 positions matching TRBD2. The CDR3 runs 14 residues. Losses at the gene ends were 7 bases for V and 5 bases for J; bases not matched to a gene: 8. DNA of the CDR3: TGTGCCAGCAACCCTAGCGGGGAGGGGGAGACCCAGTACTTC. Its translation: CASNPSGEGETQYF.

J is TRBJ2-5 and V is TRBV11-2, with D possibly TRBD2 on 5 matching bases. The germline gives CDR1 SGHAT, CDR2 FQNNGV. This CDR3 spans 16 amino acids. V was pared by 3 bases and J by 2 bases, with 16 bases between. CDR3 coding DNA: TGTGCCAGCAGCTTGTCCCCCCGGGAACTTCAAGAGACCCAGTACTTC. Translated: CASSLSPRELQETQYF.

This clonotype was counted only a few times. This chain connects TRBV11-2 to TRBJ1-2; a possible D gene is TRBD1 (5 bases). Per germline, CDR1 SGHAT and CDR2 FQNNGV. The CDR3 consists of 14 residues. The germline V and J ends were trimmed by 1 base and 13 bases, with 19 bases remaining between them. The CDR3 nucleotides read TGTGCCAGCAGCTTAGTTTGGGGGAGGGCTTTCCCCACCTTC. This codes for CASSLVWGRAFPTF.

This clonotype has only a few counts. The chain carries TRBV28 and TRBJ2-1, with D unclear. This CDR3 spans 12 amino acids. Between the trimmed V and J ends, which lost 6 bases and 10 bases, there was a span of 13 bases. The V gene's germline CDR1 is MDHEN and CDR2 SYDVKM. This CDR3 is CASSPVWTEQFF. The CDR3 DNA follows: TGTGCCAGCAGCCCAGTATGGACGGAGCAGTTCTTC.

There are a few counts of this clonotype. CDR3 sequence reads: CATSSGQGGTDTQYF. CDR3 in DNA: TGTGCCACCAGCTCCGGGCAGGGAGGCACAGATACGCAGTATTTT. V and J are TRBV15 and TRBJ2-3, with D perhaps assigned TRBD1 or TRBD2 (5 bases each). The CDR3 is 15 amino acids. The germline V and J ends were trimmed by 5 bases and 1 base, with 13 bases remaining between them. The germline gives CDR1 LNHNV, CDR2 YYDKDF (reference sequence).

The chain links TRBV29-1 to TRBJ1-2; TRBD1 matches at 8 bases. After removal of 0 bases from V and 9 bases from J, the junction contained 15 bases not matched to a gene. The CDR3 sequence is 16 residues long. The germline CDR1 and CDR2 sequences are SQVTM and ANQGSEA. The CDR3 is CSVEEERWSDRECYTF. DNA for the CDR3: TGCAGCGTTGAAGAAGAGCGCTGGTCGGACAGGGAGTGCTACACCTTC.

V usage is TRBV4-1 and J usage is TRBJ2-1; D is uncertain. Germline CDR1 MGHRA, CDR2 YSYEKL. The length of the CDR3 is 16 residues. Trimming removed 0 bases from V and 0 bases from J, with 9 bases in between. CDR3 protein: CASSQDDSTSYNEQFF. The CDR3 DNA reads TGCGCCAGCAGCCAAGATGACTCCACCTCCTACAATGAGCAGTTCTTC.

This clonotype was detected once. The chain combines TRBV6-2 or TRBV6-3 with TRBJ2-7; no reliable D call. V was cut by 2 bases and J by 5 bases, with 10 bases left in between. The CDR3 loop spans 13 amino acids. The V gene's germline CDR1 is MNHEY and CDR2 SVGEGT. The CDR3 sequence is CASSYGSANEQYF. DNA of the CDR3: TGTGCCAGCAGTTACGGGTCCGCTAACGAGCAGTACTTC.

The sample holds a few counts of this clonotype. The V and J genes are TRBV11-3 and TRBJ2-7; D gene ambiguous. CDR1 is SGHNT, CDR2 YENEEA, per germline. The V and J ends lost 3 bases and 2 bases respectively, with 14 bases between them. The CDR3 has 15 residues. CDR3 in DNA: TGTGCCAGCAGCTTCCTACAGAGGACCGCCTACGAGCAGTACTTC. Protein product: CASSFLQRTAYEQYF. The variable domain in full, completed from reference TRBV11-3 and TRBJ2-7, reads EAGVVQSPRYKIIEKKQPVAFWCNPISGHNTLYWYLQNLGQGPELLIRYENEEAVDDSQLPKDRFSAERLKGVDSTLKIQPAELGDSAVYLCASSFLQRTAYEQYFGPGTRLTVT.

This clonotype was seen a few times. This chain uses TRBV6-2 or TRBV6-3 with TRBJ2-2; 7 positions match TRBD1. With V trimmed by 1 base and J by 1 base, 3 bases remained unmatched. The CDR3 runs to 16 residues. The germline CDR1 and CDR2 sequences are MNHEY and SVGEGT. CDR3 amino acids: CASSYFYRGNTGELFF. CDR3 nucleotides: TGTGCCAGCAGTTACTTCTACAGGGGGAACACCGGGGAGCTGTTTTTT.

This clonotype turned up a few times. The chain recombines TRBV28 with TRBJ1-3; D possibly corresponds to TRBD1 (5 bases). Germline CDR1 is MDHEN and CDR2 is SYDVKM. Trimming shortened V by 5 bases and J by 1 base, and 9 bases separated the two germline ends. CDR3 size: 14 residues. CDR3 sequence (DNA): TGTGCCAGCAGTGGGGACCTATCTGGAAACACCATATATTTT. This gives the protein CASSGDLSGNTIYF.

Only a few counts were recorded for this clonotype. The chain uses TRBV7-2 and TRBJ2-3, with D possibly being TRBD1 or TRBD2 (5 bases each). The CDR3 contains 15 residues. CDR1 is SGHTA, CDR2 FQGNSA, per germline. Between the trimmed V and J ends, which lost 1 base and 0 bases, there was a span of 8 bases. CDR3 residues: CASSLVRDSTDTQYF. CDR3 in DNA: TGTGCCAGCAGCTTAGTCCGGGACAGCACAGATACGCAGTATTTT.

A few counts support this clonotype. This chain joins TRBV6-2 or TRBV6-3 and TRBJ2-1; D perhaps matches TRBD1 (5 bases). Germline values: CDR1 MNHEY, CDR2 SVGEGT. The CDR3 sequence is 13 residues long. Trimming left V 6 bases short and J 5 bases short, with 11 bases between. CDR3: CASSNKTDNEQFF. DNA of the CDR3: TGTGCCAGCAGCAATAAGACAGACAATGAGCAGTTCTTC.